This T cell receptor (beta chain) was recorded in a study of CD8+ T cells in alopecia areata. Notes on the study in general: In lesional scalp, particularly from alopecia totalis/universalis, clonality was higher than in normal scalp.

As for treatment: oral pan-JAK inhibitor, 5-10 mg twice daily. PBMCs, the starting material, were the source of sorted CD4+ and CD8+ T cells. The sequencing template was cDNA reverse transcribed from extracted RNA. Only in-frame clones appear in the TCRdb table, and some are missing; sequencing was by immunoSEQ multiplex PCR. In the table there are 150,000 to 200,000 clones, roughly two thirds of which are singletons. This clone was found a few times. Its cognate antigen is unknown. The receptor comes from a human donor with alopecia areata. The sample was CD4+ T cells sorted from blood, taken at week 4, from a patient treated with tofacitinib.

DNA for the CDR3: TGTGCCAGCAGCTTAGGAGCGGTGAACTACAATGAGCAGTTCTTC. It yields the protein CASSLGAVNYNEQFF. This chain connects TRBV7-6 to TRBJ2-1; tentative D call: TRBD2 (5 bases). V was pared by 1 base and J by 3 bases, with 10 bases between. The germline V gene has CDR1 SGHVS and CDR2 FNYEAQ. CDR3 size: 15 residues.